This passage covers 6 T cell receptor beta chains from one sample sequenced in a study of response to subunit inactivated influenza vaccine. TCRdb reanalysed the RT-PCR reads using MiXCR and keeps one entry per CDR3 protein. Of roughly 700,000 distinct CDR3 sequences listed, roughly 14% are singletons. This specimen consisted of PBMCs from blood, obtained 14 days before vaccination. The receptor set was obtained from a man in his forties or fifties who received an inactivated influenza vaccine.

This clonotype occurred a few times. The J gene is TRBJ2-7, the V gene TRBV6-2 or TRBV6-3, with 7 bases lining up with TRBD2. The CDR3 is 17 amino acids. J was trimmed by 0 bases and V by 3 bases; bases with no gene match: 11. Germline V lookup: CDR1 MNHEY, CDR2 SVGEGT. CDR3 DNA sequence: TGTGCCAGCAGTTATTGGCTCCGCGGGAGTATCTCCTACGAGCAGTACTTC. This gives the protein CASSYWLRGSISYEQYF.

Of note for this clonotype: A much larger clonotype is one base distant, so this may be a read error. In DNA form, the CDR3 reads TGTGCCAGCAGTTACCCTAGCGGGACGGCCTGGGAAGAGACCCAGTACTTC. It encodes CASSYPSGTAWEETQYF. The J gene is TRBJ2-5, the V gene TRBV6-2 or TRBV6-3; 9 bases map to TRBD2. Per germline, CDR1 MNHEY and CDR2 SVGEGT. The CDR3 length is 17 residues. With 2 bases clipped from V and 3 bases from J, the junction kept 10 bases outside the gene matches.

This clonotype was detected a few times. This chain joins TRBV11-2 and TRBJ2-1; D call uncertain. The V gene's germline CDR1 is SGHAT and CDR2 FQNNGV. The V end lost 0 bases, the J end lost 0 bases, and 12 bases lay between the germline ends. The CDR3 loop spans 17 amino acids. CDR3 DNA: TGTGCCAGCAGCTTAGATCCGTCGACGAGCTCCTACAATGAGCAGTTCTTC. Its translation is CASSLDPSTSSYNEQFF.

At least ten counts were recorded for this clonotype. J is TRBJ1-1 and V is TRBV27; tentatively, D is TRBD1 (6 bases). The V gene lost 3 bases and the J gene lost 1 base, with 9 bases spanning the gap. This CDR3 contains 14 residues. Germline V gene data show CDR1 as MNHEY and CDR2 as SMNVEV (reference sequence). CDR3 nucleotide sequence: TGTGCCAGCAGTTTCTACAGGGAGAACACTGAAGCTTTCTTT. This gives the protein CASSFYRENTEAFF.

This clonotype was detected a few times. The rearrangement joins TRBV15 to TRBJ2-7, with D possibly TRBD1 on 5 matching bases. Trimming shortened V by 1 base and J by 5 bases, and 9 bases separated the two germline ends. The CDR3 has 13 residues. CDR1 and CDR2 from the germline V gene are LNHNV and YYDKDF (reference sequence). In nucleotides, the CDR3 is TGTGCCACCAGCAGAGGACAGTTCCACGAGCAGTACTTC. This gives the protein CATSRGQFHEQYF.

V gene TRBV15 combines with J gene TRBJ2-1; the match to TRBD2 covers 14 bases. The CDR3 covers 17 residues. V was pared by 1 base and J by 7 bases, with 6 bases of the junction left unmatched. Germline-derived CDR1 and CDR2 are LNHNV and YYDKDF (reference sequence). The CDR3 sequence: CATSRVRGTSGSNEQFF. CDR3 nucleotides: TGTGCCACCAGCAGAGTACGAGGGACTAGCGGGAGTAATGAGCAGTTCTTC. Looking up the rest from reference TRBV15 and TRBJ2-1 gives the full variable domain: DAMVIQNPRYQVTQFGKPVTLSCSQTLNHNVMYWYQQKSSQAPKLLFHYYDKDFNNEADTPDNFQSRRPNTSFCFLDIRSPGLGDTAMYLCATSRVRGTSGSNEQFFGPGTRLTVL.